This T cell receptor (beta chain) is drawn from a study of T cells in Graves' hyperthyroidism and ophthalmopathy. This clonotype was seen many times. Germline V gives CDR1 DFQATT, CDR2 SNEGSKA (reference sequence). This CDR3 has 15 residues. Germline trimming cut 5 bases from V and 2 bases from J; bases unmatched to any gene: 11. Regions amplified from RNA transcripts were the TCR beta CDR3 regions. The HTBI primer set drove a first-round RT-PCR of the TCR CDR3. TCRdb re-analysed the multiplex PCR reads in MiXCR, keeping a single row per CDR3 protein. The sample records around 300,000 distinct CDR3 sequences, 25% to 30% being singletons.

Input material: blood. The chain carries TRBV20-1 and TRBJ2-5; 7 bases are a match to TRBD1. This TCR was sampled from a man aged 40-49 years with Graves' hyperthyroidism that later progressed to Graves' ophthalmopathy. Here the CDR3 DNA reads TGCAGTGCTTCTGGGGACAGATACTATCAAGAGACCCAGTACTTC. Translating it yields CSASGDRYYQETQYF.